These T cell receptor beta chains were read from a single sample in a study of blood T cells in healthy people across ages. TCRdb reprocessed the 5' RACE reads via MiXCR and lists one record per CDR3 protein. Of around 2 million distinct CDR3 sequences listed, approximately 39% are singletons. The specimen sequenced was blood. The source of these receptors is a human donor in good health. Each CDR3 is given with its conserved first and last residue. The D gene is left open where the match is weak. A clone size is listed for some rows: how often the clone was seen (once, few, many), or a class if it is expanded.

>.|TRBV4-3|TRBJ2-7|.
TGCGCCAGCAGCCAAGATCGGGGCCGAATGTACGAGCAGTACTTC
CASSQDRGRMYEQYF
>.|TRBV6-2/TRBV6-3|TRBJ1-2|TRBD1
TGTGCCAGCAGCTTACAGGGGGCTGAGTCTTACTATGGCTACACCTTC
CASSLQGAESYYGYTF
>.|TRBV5-6|TRBJ2-4|.
TGTGCCAGCAGCCACAAACGGGGTAAGGGATCCTACGGGCAGTACTTC
CASSHKRGKGSYGQYF
>few|TRBV7-8|TRBJ2-1|TRBD2
TGTGCCAGCACCGCAAGGACTAGAGTTGATGAGCAGTTCTTC
CASTARTRVDEQFF
>few|TRBV9|TRBJ2-3|.
TGTGCCAGCAGCGTAGATGTTACTAGCACAGATACGCAGTATTTT
CASSVDVTSTDTQYF
>.|TRBV20-1|TRBJ2-1|.
TGCAGTGCTAGAGGGGGTCCGGGCCGCGGCTCCTACAATGAGCAGTTCTTC
CSARGGPGRGSYNEQFF
>.|TRBV12-3/TRBV12-4|TRBJ2-3|.
TGTGCCAGCAGTTCAGAAGCAGATACGCAGTATTTT
CASSSEADTQYF
>.|TRBV27|TRBJ2-1|.
TGTGCCAGCAGTTTAGACCCGGCGCTAGATGAGCAGTTCTTC
CASSLDPALDEQFF
>.|TRBV9|TRBJ2-1|.
TGTGCCAGCAGCGTGGCGGGGGACACCTACAATGAGCAGTTCTTC
CASSVAGDTYNEQFF
>.|TRBV6-2/TRBV6-3|TRBJ1-1|.
TGTGCCAGCAGTTACTTAGGTCGGGGGAACACTGAAGCTTTCTTT
CASSYLGRGNTEAFF
>.|TRBV4-1|TRBJ1-5|.
TGCGCCAGCAGCCATGCCGCCCGTCAGCCCCAGCATTTT
CASSHAARQPQHF
>.|TRBV7-9|TRBJ1-5|.
TGTGCCAGCAGCTCTCCGGCTCAGCCCCAGCATTTT
CASSSPAQPQHF
>.|TRBV19|TRBJ1-4|.
TGTGCCAGTAGGAGATTCTCAGGGGAGAGGGAAAAACCGTTTTTT
CASRRFSGEREKPFF
>few|TRBV20-1|TRBJ1-5|.
TGCAGTGCTAGTGTAGGGGCCCTTAATCAGCCCCAGCATTTT
CSASVGALNQPQHF
>.|TRBV10-3|TRBJ1-2|.
TGTGCCATCAATTGGGACAATGCAAACTATGGCTACACCTTC
CAINWDNANYGYTF
>.|TRBV15|TRBJ1-1|.
TGTGCCACCAGCGGAGGGGGGGTAAACACTGAAGCTTTCTTT
CATSGGGVNTEAFF
>.|TRBV20-1|TRBJ1-2|.
TGCAGTATAGGGAGCTATGGCTACACCTTC
CSIGSYGYTF
>few|TRBV12-3/TRBV12-4|TRBJ2-4|.
TGTGCCAGCAGCCGCCGAGGCAGGGGATCCGCCAAAAACATTCAGTACTTC
CASSRRGRGSAKNIQYF
>few|TRBV7-9|TRBJ2-6|.
TGTGCCAGCAGCTTTGGGTCCGCTGGGGCCAACGTCCTGACTTTC
CASSFGSAGANVLTF
>.|TRBV5-1|TRBJ1-5|.
TGCGCCAGCAGCTTGGAAGGCACAACCAATCAGCCCCAGCATTTT
CASSLEGTTNQPQHF
>few|TRBV15|TRBJ2-1|TRBD2
TGTGCCACCAGCAGATCCAAGGGGCTAGCGGGGGTTAGCTCCTACAATGAGCAGTTCTTC
CATSRSKGLAGVSSYNEQFF
>.|TRBV27|TRBJ2-3|TRBD2
TGTGCCAGCAGTGTGGGACTAGCGGGGTTCACAGATACGCAGTATTTT
CASSVGLAGFTDTQYF
>.|TRBV11-2|TRBJ1-2|.
TGTGCCAGCAGCTTCCAATTGTTAGGCCTGGAGAAGGGCTACACCTTC
CASSFQLLGLEKGYTF
>few|TRBV12-3/TRBV12-4|TRBJ2-4|.
TGTGCCAGCAGTTTCGCTCAGGAGCAGTACTTC
CASSFAQEQYF
>.|TRBV28|TRBJ2-3|TRBD1
TGTGCCAGCCACCGGGACAGGGTCTACCCAGATACGCAGTATTTT
CASHRDRVYPDTQYF
>few|TRBV12-3/TRBV12-4|TRBJ1-5|.
TGTGCCAGCAGTTCCCAGGAGATCCATAGCAATCAGCCCCAGCATTTT
CASSSQEIHSNQPQHF
>few|TRBV7-3|TRBJ1-1|.
TGTGCCAGCAGCTTAACGCCCATACAACTGAACACTGAAGCTTTCTTT
CASSLTPIQLNTEAFF
>.|TRBV4-3|TRBJ2-5|.
TGCGCCAGCAGCCAAGATGTGTTTCAAGAGACCCAGTACTTC
CASSQDVFQETQYF